This TCR beta chain is from a study of cytomegalovirus exposure and HLA in healthy donors. Germline V gene data show CDR1 as SEHNR and CDR2 as FQNEAQ (reference sequence). V was cut by 1 base and J by 4 bases, with 10 bases left in between. The CDR3 runs to 15 residues. Libraries were prepared by immunoSEQ multiplex PCR; TCRdb keeps only in-frame clonotypes and omits some of them. The data contain about 160,000 clones, 91% of them singletons. The clonotype comes from a woman aged 18-35 years in good health and CMV-seropositive. The chain recombines TRBV7-9 with TRBJ2-2, with D perhaps matching TRBD2 (5 bases). Material for sequencing was PBMCs. This chain's CDR3 is CASSLGLEATGELFF. CDR3 in DNA: TGTGCCAGCAGCTTAGGTTTGGAGGCCACCGGGGAGCTGTTTTTT.